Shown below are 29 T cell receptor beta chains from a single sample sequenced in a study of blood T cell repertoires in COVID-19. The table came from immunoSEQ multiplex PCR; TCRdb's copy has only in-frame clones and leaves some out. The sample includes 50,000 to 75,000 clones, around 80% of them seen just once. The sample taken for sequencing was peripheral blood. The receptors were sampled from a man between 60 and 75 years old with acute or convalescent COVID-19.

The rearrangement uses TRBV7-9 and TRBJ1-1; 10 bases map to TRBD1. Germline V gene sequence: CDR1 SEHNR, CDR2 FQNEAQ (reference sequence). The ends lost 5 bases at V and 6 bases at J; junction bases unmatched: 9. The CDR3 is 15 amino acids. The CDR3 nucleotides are TGTGCCAGCAGCGCTCCGGGACAGGGGATTCCTGAAGCTTTCTTT. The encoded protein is CASSAPGQGIPEAFF.

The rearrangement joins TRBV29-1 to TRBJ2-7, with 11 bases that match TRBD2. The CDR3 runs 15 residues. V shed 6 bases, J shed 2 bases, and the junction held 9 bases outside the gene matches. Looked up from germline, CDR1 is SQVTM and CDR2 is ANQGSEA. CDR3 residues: CSVEGLAEKTYEQYF. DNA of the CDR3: TGCAGCGTAGAGGGACTAGCGGAAAAGACCTACGAGCAGTACTTC.

CDR3 nucleotide sequence: TGTGCCTGGAGGTGGGGGGGGAACTACGAGCAGTACTTC. Protein sequence: CAWRWGGNYEQYF. V is TRBV30 and J is TRBJ2-7; 7 bases align to TRBD2. V lost 3 bases and J lost 3; bases outside the gene matches: 5. This CDR3 contains 13 residues. The V gene's germline CDR1 is GTSNPN and CDR2 SVGIG (reference sequence).

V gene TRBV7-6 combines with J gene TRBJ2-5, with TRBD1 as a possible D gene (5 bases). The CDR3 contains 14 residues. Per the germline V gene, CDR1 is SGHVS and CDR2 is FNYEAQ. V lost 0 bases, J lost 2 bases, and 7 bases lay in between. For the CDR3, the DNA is TGTGCCAGCAGCTTAGCGCCAGGGCAAGAGACCCAGTACTTC. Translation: CASSLAPGQETQYF. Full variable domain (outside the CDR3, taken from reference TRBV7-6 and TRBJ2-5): GAGVSQSPRYKVTKRGQDVALRCDPISGHVSLYWYRQALGQGPEFLTYFNYEAQQDKSGLPNDRFSAERPEGSISTLTIQRTEQRDSAMYRCASSLAPGQETQYFGPGTRLLVL.

CDR3 protein: CASSVAGGKNEQFF. The DNA for the CDR3 is TGTGCCAGCAGCGTAGCGGGAGGAAAGAATGAGCAGTTCTTC. The chain combines TRBV3-1 (or the pseudogene TRBV3-2) with TRBJ2-1; TRBD2 matches 10 bases. Per germline, CDR1 LGHDT and CDR2 YNNKEL (reference sequence). The CDR3 has 14 residues. The trim removed 5 bases at V and 7 bases at J, leaving 5 bases unmatched.

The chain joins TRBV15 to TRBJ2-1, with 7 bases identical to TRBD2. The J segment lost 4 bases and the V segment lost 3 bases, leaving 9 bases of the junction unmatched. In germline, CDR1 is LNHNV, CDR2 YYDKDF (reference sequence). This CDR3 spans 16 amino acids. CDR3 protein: CATSRLRETIYNEQFF. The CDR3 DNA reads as TGTGCCACCAGCAGGTTGCGGGAGACCATATACAATGAGCAGTTCTTC. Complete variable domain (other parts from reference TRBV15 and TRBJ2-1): DAMVIQNPRYQVTQFGKPVTLSCSQTLNHNVMYWYQQKSSQAPKLLFHYYDKDFNNEADTPDNFQSRRPNTSFCFLDIRSPGLGDTAMYLCATSRLRETIYNEQFFGPGTRLTVL.

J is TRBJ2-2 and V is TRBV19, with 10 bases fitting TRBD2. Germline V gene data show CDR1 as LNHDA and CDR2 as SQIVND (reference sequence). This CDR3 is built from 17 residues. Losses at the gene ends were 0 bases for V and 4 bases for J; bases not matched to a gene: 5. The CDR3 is CASSIERLAGVTGELFF. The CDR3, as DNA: TGTGCCAGTAGTATAGAGCGTCTAGCGGGAGTCACCGGGGAGCTGTTTTTT. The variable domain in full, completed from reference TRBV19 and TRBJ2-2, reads DGGITQSPKYLFRKEGQNVTLSCEQNLNHDAMYWYRQDPGQGLRLIYYSQIVNDFQKGDIAEGYSVSREKKESFPLTVTSAQKNPTAFYLCASSIERLAGVTGELFFGEGSRLTVL.

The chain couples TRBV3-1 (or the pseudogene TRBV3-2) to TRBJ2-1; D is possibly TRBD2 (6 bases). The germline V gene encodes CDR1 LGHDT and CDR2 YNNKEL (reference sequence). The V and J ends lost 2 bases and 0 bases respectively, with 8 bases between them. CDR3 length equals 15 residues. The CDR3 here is CASSQLSGSYNEQFF. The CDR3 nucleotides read TGTGCCAGCAGCCAACTTAGCGGCTCCTACAATGAGCAGTTCTTC.

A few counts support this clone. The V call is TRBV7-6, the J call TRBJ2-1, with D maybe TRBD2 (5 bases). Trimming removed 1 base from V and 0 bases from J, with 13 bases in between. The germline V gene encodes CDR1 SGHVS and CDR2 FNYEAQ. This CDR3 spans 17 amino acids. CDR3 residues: CASSLGSAAVSYNEQFF. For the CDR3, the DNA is TGTGCCAGCAGCTTAGGATCAGCGGCGGTCTCCTACAATGAGCAGTTCTTC.

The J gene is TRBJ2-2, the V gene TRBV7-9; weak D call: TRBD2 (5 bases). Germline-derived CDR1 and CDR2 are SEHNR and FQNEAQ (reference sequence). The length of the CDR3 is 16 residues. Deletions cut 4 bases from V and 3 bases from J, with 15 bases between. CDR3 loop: CASSSASVDYTGELFF. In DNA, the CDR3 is TGTGCCAGCAGCTCAGCGAGTGTGGACTACACCGGGGAGCTGTTTTTT.

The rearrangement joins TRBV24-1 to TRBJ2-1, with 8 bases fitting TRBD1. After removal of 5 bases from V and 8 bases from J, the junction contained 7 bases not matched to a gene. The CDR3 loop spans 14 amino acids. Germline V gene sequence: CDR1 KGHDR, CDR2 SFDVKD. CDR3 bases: TGTGCCACCAGTGTAACAGGGGGTTTAGATGAGCAGTTCTTC. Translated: CATSVTGGLDEQFF.

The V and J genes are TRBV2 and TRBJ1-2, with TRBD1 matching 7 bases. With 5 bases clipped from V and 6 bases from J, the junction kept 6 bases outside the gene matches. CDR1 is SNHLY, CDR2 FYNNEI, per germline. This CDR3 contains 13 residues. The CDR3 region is CASSSDRKDGYTF. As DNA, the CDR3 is TGTGCCAGCAGTTCGGACAGGAAGGATGGCTACACCTTC.

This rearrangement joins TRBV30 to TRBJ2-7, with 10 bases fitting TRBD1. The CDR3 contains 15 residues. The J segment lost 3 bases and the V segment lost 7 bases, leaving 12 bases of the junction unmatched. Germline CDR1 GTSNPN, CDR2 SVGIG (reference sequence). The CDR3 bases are TGTGCCTCCACAAAGCCGGGGACAGGGGACTACGAGCAGTACTTC. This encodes CASTKPGTGDYEQYF. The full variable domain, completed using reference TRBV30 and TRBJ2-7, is SQTIHQWPATLVQPVGSPLSLECTVEGTSNPNLYWYRQAAGRGLQLLFYSVGIGQISSEVPQNLSASRPQDRQFILSSKKLLLSDSGFYLCASTKPGTGDYEQYFGPGTRLTVT.

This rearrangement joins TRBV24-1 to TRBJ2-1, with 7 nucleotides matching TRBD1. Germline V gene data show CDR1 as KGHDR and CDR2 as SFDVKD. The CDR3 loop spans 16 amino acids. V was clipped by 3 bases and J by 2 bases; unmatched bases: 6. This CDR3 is CATSDAGTVPYNEQFF. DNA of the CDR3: TGTGCCACCAGTGATGCCGGGACAGTCCCCTACAATGAGCAGTTCTTC.

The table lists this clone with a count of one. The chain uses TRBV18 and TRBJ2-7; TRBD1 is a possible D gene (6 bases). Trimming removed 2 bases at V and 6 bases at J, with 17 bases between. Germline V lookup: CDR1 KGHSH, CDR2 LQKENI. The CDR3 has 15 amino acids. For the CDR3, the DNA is TGTGCCAGCTCACCAGGGGACATAACCACCTCCGAGCAGTACTTC. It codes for CASSPGDITTSEQYF.

CDR3 region: CASSSDRVQPQHF. CDR3 nucleotides: TGTGCCAGCTCATCAGACAGGGTACAGCCCCAGCATTTT. The rearrangement links TRBV18 to TRBJ1-5; 7 bases are shared with TRBD1. Germline lookup yields CDR1 KGHSH and CDR2 LQKENI. This CDR3 contains 13 residues. V dropped 5 bases and J dropped 7; count of bases not matched to a gene: 5.

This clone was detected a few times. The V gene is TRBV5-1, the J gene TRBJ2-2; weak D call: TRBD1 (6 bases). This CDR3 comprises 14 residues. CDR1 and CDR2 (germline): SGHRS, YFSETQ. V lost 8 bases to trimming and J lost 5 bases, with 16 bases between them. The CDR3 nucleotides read TGCGCCAGTAACCGGGACAAGCAAACCGGGGAGCTGTTTTTT. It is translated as CASNRDKQTGELFF. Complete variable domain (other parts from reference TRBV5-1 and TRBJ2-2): KAGVTQTPRYLIKTRGQQVTLSCSPISGHRSVSWYQQTPGQGLQFLFEYFSETQRNKGNFPGRFSGRQFSNSRSEMNVSTLELGDSALYLCASNRDKQTGELFFGEGSRLTVL.

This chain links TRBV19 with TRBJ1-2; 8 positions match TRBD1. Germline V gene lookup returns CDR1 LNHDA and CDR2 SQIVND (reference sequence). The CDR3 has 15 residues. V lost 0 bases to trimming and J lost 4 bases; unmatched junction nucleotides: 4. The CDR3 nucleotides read TGTGCCAGTAGTATAGACCGGGACAGGATCTATGGCTACACCTTC. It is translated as CASSIDRDRIYGYTF.

Here the CDR3 DNA reads TGTGCCAGTTCGATCACAGGGACTAGCGAGCAGTACTTC. As protein: CASSITGTSEQYF. The chain links TRBV2 to TRBJ2-7, with 8 bases matching TRBD2. Unmatched junction bases numbered 10, after V lost 9 bases and J lost 6 bases. Germline values: CDR1 SNHLY, CDR2 FYNNEI. This CDR3 contains 13 residues.

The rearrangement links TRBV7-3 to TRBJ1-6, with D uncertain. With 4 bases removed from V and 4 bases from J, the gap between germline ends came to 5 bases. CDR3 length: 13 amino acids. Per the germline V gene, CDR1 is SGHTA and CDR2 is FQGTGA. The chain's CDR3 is CASSSGYNSPLHF. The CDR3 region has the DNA TGTGCCAGCAGCTCGGGATATAATTCACCCCTCCACTTT.

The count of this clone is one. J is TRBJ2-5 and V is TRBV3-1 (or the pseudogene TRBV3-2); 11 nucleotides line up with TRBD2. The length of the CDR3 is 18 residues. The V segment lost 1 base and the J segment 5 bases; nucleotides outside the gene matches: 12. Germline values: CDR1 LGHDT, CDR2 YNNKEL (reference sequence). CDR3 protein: CASSQGLAGGIGVETQYF. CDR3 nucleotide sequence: TGTGCCAGCAGCCAAGGCCTAGCGGGGGGTATTGGGGTGGAGACCCAGTACTTC.

In DNA form, the CDR3 reads TGTGCCAGCAGCTATTGGACAGGGATGAACACTGAAGCTTTCTTT. This sequence encodes CASSYWTGMNTEAFF. The chain is built from TRBV7-6 and TRBJ1-1, with 8 bases identical to TRBD1. V dropped 4 bases and J dropped 0; count of bases not matched to a gene: 4. The V gene's germline CDR1 is SGHVS and CDR2 FNYEAQ. The CDR3 loop spans 15 amino acids.

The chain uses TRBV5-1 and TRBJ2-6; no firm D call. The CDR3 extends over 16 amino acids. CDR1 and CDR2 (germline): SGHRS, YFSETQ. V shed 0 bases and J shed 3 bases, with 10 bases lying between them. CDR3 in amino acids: CASSLASVFGANVLTF. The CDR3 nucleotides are TGCGCCAGCAGCTTGGCATCGGTGTTTGGGGCCAACGTCCTGACTTTC.

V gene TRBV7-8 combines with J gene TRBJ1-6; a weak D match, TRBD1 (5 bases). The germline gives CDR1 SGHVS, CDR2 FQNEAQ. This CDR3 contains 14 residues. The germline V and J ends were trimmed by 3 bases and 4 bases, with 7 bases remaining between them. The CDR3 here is CASSFRQYNSPLHF. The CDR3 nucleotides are TGTGCCAGCAGCTTTCGACAGTATAATTCACCCCTCCACTTT.

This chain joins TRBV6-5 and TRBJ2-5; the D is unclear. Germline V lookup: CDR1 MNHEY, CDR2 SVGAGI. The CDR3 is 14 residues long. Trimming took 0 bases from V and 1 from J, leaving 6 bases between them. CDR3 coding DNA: TGTGCCAGCAGTTACTCTGCACTCCAAGAGACCCAGTACTTC. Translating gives CASSYSALQETQYF.

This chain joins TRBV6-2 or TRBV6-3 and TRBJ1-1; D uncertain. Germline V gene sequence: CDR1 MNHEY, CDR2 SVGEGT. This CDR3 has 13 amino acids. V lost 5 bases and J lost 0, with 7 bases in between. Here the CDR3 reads CASSIRVNTEAFF. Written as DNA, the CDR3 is TGTGCCAGCAGTATACGGGTGAACACTGAAGCTTTCTTT.

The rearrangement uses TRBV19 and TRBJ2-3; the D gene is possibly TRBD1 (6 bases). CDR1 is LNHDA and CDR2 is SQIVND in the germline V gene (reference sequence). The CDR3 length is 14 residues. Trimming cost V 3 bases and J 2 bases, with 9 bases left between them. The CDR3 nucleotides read TGTGCCAGTAGTATTGGACAGTTCACAGATACGCAGTATTTT. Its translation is CASSIGQFTDTQYF.

The CDR3 region is CATSGQGSRNNEQFF. The DNA for the CDR3 is TGTGCCACCAGTGGACAGGGAAGCAGGAATAATGAGCAGTTCTTC. The rearrangement joins TRBV24-1 to TRBJ2-1, with 7 bases aligning to TRBD1. This CDR3 is built from 15 residues. Germline V gives CDR1 KGHDR, CDR2 SFDVKD. Trimming removed 5 bases from V and 7 bases from J; junction bases left unmatched: 10.

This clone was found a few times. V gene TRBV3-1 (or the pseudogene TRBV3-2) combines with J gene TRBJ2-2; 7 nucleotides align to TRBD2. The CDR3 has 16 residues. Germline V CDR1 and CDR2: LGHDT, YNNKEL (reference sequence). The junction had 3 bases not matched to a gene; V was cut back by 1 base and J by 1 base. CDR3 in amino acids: CASSQGPSGNTGELFF. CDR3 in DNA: TGTGCCAGCAGCCAAGGTCCTAGCGGGAACACCGGGGAGCTGTTTTTT.